These 30 T cell receptor beta chains share one sample of origin, sequenced in a study of blood T cell repertoires in COVID-19. Method: immunoSEQ multiplex PCR; TCRdb's copy keeps in-frame clones and lacks some. The table has fewer than 350,000 clones, around nine tenths seen once. The sequencing sample was made of PBMCs or T cells enriched from blood (not recorded which). All receptors derive from a man aged 55-75 years who had recovered from COVID-19.

The V and J genes are TRBV5-1 and TRBJ1-2; 10 bases are shared with TRBD1. This CDR3 is built from 14 residues. Germline CDR1 reads SGHRS; CDR2 reads YFSETQ. The V and J ends lost 0 bases and 8 bases, in that order; junction bases with no gene match: 4. CDR3 in amino acids: CASSLAGTGEGYTF. As DNA, the CDR3 is TGCGCCAGCAGCTTGGCCGGGACAGGGGAGGGCTACACCTTC.

The J gene is TRBJ1-2, the V gene TRBV6-5; 7 nucleotides match TRBD1. The CDR3 runs to 13 residues. From germline, CDR1 is MNHEY and CDR2 SVGAGI. Unmatched junction bases numbered 4, after V lost 6 bases and J lost 3 bases. CDR3 in DNA: TGTGCCAGCAGCAAGGGGGCTTACTATGGCTACACCTTC. Amino acid sequence: CASSKGAYYGYTF.

The gene calls are TRBV21-1 and TRBJ2-7; TRBD2 was called by the table and not checked on the DNA. TRBV21-1 is given as a pseudogene. The CDR3 covers 16 residues. CDR3 in DNA: TGTGCCAGCAGCAACTCTAGCGGGGAACCTCCCTACGAGCAGTACTTC. Translated: CASSNSSGEPPYEQYF.

V gene TRBV29-1 combines with J gene TRBJ2-1; D gene unclear. Per the germline V gene, CDR1 is SQVTM and CDR2 is ANQGSEA. V dropped 3 bases and J dropped 3 bases, with 15 bases sitting between them. The CDR3 covers 15 residues. CDR3 amino acids: CSVEGELTFYNEQFF. CDR3 nucleotides: TGCAGCGTTGAGGGCGAGCTTACGTTCTACAATGAGCAGTTCTTC.

The CDR3 loop reads CASSGQKNTEAFF. CDR3 coding DNA: TGTGCCAGCTCGGGACAGAAGAACACTGAAGCTTTCTTT. V is TRBV18 and J is TRBJ1-1; TRBD1 matches 7 bases. The CDR3 consists of 13 residues. CDR1 is KGHSH and CDR2 is LQKENI in the germline V gene. V gave up 6 bases and J gave up 1 base; unmatched junction bases: 2.

The chain recombines TRBV24-1 with TRBJ2-2; TRBD2 is a possible D gene (6 bases). The CDR3 has 15 amino acids. V shed 6 bases and J shed 5 bases, with 15 bases lying between them. Per germline, CDR1 KGHDR and CDR2 SFDVKD. The CDR3, as DNA: TGTGCCACCAGTTCATCGCGGGAAGTTACCGGGGAGCTGTTTTTT. The encoded protein is CATSSSREVTGELFF.

The chain recombines TRBV3-1 (or the pseudogene TRBV3-2) with TRBJ2-1; 9 positions agree with TRBD2. CDR1 LGHDT and CDR2 YNNKEL come from the germline V gene (reference sequence). There are 17 residues in the CDR3. Trimming removed 0 bases from V and 3 bases from J; junction bases left unmatched: 6. CDR3 in DNA: TGTGCCAGCAGCCAAGACTCGGGACTAGCAGTCTACAATGAGCAGTTCTTC. This codes for CASSQDSGLAVYNEQFF.

The chain recombines TRBV28 with TRBJ1-2, with D hard to call. The germline CDR1 and CDR2 sequences are MDHEN and SYDVKM. With 6 bases removed from V and 0 bases from J, the gap between germline ends came to 11 bases. The CDR3 extends over 14 amino acids. CDR3 sequence reads: CASSLVLSNYGYTF. The CDR3 nucleotides are TGTGCCAGCAGCTTAGTTCTATCTAACTATGGCTACACCTTC.

This CDR3 is CASSPSLAGNEQFF. The CDR3 nucleotides are TGTGCCAGCTCGCCGAGCCTAGCGGGCAATGAGCAGTTCTTC. V is TRBV18 and J is TRBJ2-1, with 8 bases matching TRBD2. V lost 6 bases to trimming and J lost 6 bases; unmatched junction nucleotides: 7. CDR1 is KGHSH, CDR2 LQKENI, per germline. The CDR3 has 14 residues.

V gene TRBV7-9 combines with J gene TRBJ1-5; D may be TRBD1 (5 bases). CDR3 length: 16 amino acids. V was clipped by 2 bases and J by 4 bases, with 15 bases between them. Per germline, CDR1 SEHNR and CDR2 FQNEAQ (reference sequence). The CDR3 region is CASSLTGGGPNQPQHF. Here the CDR3 DNA reads TGTGCCAGCAGCTTAACGGGGGGTGGCCCGAATCAGCCCCAGCATTTT. Based on the CDR3 plus reference TRBV7-9 and TRBJ1-5, the full variable domain is DTGVSQNPRHKITKRGQNVTFRCDPISEHNRLYWYRQTLGQGPEFLTYFQNEAQLEKSRLLSDRFSAERPKGSFSTLEIQRTEQGDSAMYLCASSLTGGGPNQPQHFGDGTRLSIL.

The chain combines TRBV28 with TRBJ2-1; a weak D match, TRBD2 (6 bases). Germline-derived CDR1 and CDR2 are MDHEN and SYDVKM. With 5 bases removed from V and 3 bases from J, the gap between germline ends came to 23 bases. This CDR3 spans 18 amino acids. DNA of the CDR3: TGTGCCAGCAGTCCCATTATGATCCTAGCGAGGAACTACAATGAGCAGTTCTTC. Its protein is CASSPIMILARNYNEQFF.

This sequence joins TRBV5-1 and TRBJ1-3, with D perhaps TRBD1 (6 bases). The CDR3 runs 15 residues. Trimming shortened V by 2 bases and J by 4 bases, and 13 bases separated the two germline ends. Per germline, CDR1 SGHRS and CDR2 YFSETQ. CDR3 in amino acids: CASSFIQGSGNTIYF. Here the CDR3 DNA reads TGCGCCAGCAGCTTCATACAGGGATCCGGAAACACCATATATTTT.

The V gene is TRBV5-1, the J gene TRBJ1-5, with 7 bases matching TRBD1. The V gene's germline CDR1 is SGHRS and CDR2 YFSETQ. The CDR3 contains 14 residues. The V and J ends lost 4 bases and 5 bases, in that order; junction bases with no gene match: 6. The CDR3: CASSPGTDYQPQHF. The CDR3 DNA reads TGCGCCAGCAGCCCCGGGACAGATTATCAGCCCCAGCATTTT.

The gene calls are TRBV29-1 and TRBJ1-1; tentative D call: TRBD1 (6 bases). The V end was cut by 6 bases, the J end by 0 bases, with 14 bases between. The CDR3 contains 14 residues. Germline CDR1 and CDR2: SQVTM and ANQGSEA. The DNA of the CDR3 is TGCAGCGTCCCCAGGACAGCCATGAACACTGAAGCTTTCTTT. This translates into CSVPRTAMNTEAFF. Full variable domain (remainder filled in from reference TRBV29-1 and TRBJ1-1): SAVISQKPSRDICQRGTSLTIQCQVDSQVTMMFWYRQQPGQSLTLIATANQGSEATYESGFVIDKFPISRPNLTFSTLTVSNMSPEDSSIYLCSVPRTAMNTEAFFGQGTRLTVV.

The V and J genes are TRBV5-1 and TRBJ2-2, with 7 bases that match TRBD1. Germline assignment: CDR1 SGHRS and CDR2 YFSETQ. The trim removed 0 bases at V and 5 bases at J, leaving 4 bases unmatched. The CDR3 runs to 15 residues. The CDR3 is CASSLGTGSTGELFF. The CDR3 DNA follows: TGCGCCAGCAGCTTGGGGACAGGCTCTACCGGGGAGCTGTTTTTT.

The V call is TRBV28, the J call TRBJ2-7; 7 bases line up with TRBD1. The CDR3 length is 15 residues. The germline V gene encodes CDR1 MDHEN and CDR2 SYDVKM. Trimming at V came to 3 bases and at J to 0 bases, leaving 5 bases not matched to a gene. DNA for the CDR3: TGTGCCAGCAGTTTCCTTGACAGGGTCTCCTACGAGCAGTACTTC. Its translation is CASSFLDRVSYEQYF.

The chain is built from TRBV4-1 and TRBJ2-7, with D possibly TRBD2 on 6 matching bases. Trimming took off 3 bases at V and 0 bases at J, with 15 bases between the two ends. This CDR3 comprises 16 residues. Germline loops: CDR1 MGHRA, CDR2 YSYEKL. CDR3: CASSHPGGILSYEQYF. The CDR3 region has the DNA TGCGCCAGCAGCCATCCCGGCGGGATCCTCTCCTACGAGCAGTACTTC.

The V gene is TRBV28, the J gene TRBJ1-1; D possibly corresponds to TRBD1 (5 bases). V was pared by 5 bases and J by 9 bases, with 13 bases between. Germline assignment: CDR1 MDHEN and CDR2 SYDVKM. The CDR3 is 12 residues long. CDR3 in DNA: TGTGCCAGCAGTCCCCGACAGATTCAAGCTTTCTTT. This codes for CASSPRQIQAFF.

The chain links TRBV5-8 to TRBJ1-3; TRBD1 matches at 9 bases. V was clipped by 3 bases and J by 0 bases; unmatched bases: 1. Germline lookup yields CDR1 SGHTS and CDR2 YDEGEE. This CDR3 is built from 15 residues. The CDR3 DNA follows: TGTGCCAGCAGCTGGGACAGGGCCTCTGGAAACACCATATATTTT. Its protein is CASSWDRASGNTIYF.

The chain employs TRBV3-1 (or the pseudogene TRBV3-2) and TRBJ1-6; 7 positions match TRBD1. The CDR3 consists of 15 residues. Germline trimming cut 4 bases from V and 9 bases from J; bases unmatched to any gene: 9. Germline V lookup: CDR1 LGHDT, CDR2 YNNKEL (reference sequence). This CDR3 is CASSPTRGKGSPLHF. CDR3 nucleotide sequence: TGTGCCAGCAGCCCAACCAGGGGGAAGGGTTCACCCCTCCACTTT.

The chain carries TRBV11-3 and TRBJ2-7; 10 nucleotides match TRBD1. J gave up 12 bases and V 4 bases, and 15 bases lay outside the gene matches. CDR3 length equals 15 residues. Germline V gives CDR1 SGHNT, CDR2 YENEEA. The CDR3 DNA follows: TGTGCCAGCAGCTCGAGGGACAGGGGAACTGATTCGTGGTACTTC. Translated: CASSSRDRGTDSWYF.

The genes are TRBV9 and TRBJ2-2; unclear D gene. V was trimmed by 0 bases and J by 4 bases, leaving 7 bases between them. Germline loops: CDR1 SGDLS, CDR2 YYNGEE. This CDR3 has 14 amino acids. DNA for the CDR3: TGTGCCAGCAGCGTAGATAGCCCCACCGGGGAGCTGTTTTTT. The encoded protein is CASSVDSPTGELFF. Variable domain in full (rest from reference TRBV9 and TRBJ2-2): DSGVTQTPKHLITATGQRVTLRCSPRSGDLSVYWYQQSLDQGLQFLIQYYNGEERAKGNILERFSAQQFPDLHSELNLSSLELGDSALYFCASSVDSPTGELFFGEGSRLTVL.

CDR3 sequence (DNA): TGTGCCAGTAGTATAGGGGCAAACATGGGCAATCAGCCCCAGCATTTT. Translated: CASSIGANMGNQPQHF. This chain connects TRBV19 to TRBJ1-5; no reliable D call. V dropped 1 base and J dropped 2 bases, with 12 bases sitting between them. The CDR3 is made up of 16 amino acids. From germline, CDR1 is LNHDA and CDR2 SQIVND (reference sequence).

The chain has TRBV4-2 and TRBJ2-2, with TRBD2 matching over 8 bases. The CDR3 has 15 amino acids. Germline CDR1 reads LGHNA; CDR2 reads YNFKEQ. V was clipped by 5 bases and J by 3 bases; unmatched bases: 5. The CDR3 region has the DNA TGTGCCAGCAGCAAGGGACTAGATGACACCGGGGAGCTGTTTTTT. It yields the protein CASSKGLDDTGELFF.

The DNA of the CDR3 is TGCGCCAGCGGGTGGACAGCCACGAACACCGGGGAGCTGTTTTTT. As protein: CASGWTATNTGELFF. This rearrangement joins TRBV5-1 to TRBJ2-2, with D maybe TRBD1 (6 bases). Deletions cut 7 bases from V and 0 bases from J, with 13 bases between. The CDR3 loop spans 15 amino acids. Per the germline V gene, CDR1 is SGHRS and CDR2 is YFSETQ.

J is TRBJ1-2 and V is TRBV9; D gene uncertain. The V gene's germline CDR1 is SGDLS and CDR2 YYNGEE. The CDR3 has 14 amino acids. V lost 0 bases to trimming and J lost 3 bases, with 9 bases between them. The CDR3, as DNA: TGTGCCAGCAGCGTAGCGGGAGATTACTATGGCTACACCTTC. It yields the protein CASSVAGDYYGYTF.

The genes are TRBV9 and TRBJ2-3; D is perhaps TRBD1 (5 bases). Looked up from germline, CDR1 is SGDLS and CDR2 is YYNGEE. Between the trimmed V and J ends, which lost 0 bases and 3 bases, there was a span of 11 bases. This CDR3 comprises 15 residues. Here the CDR3 DNA reads TGTGCCAGCAGCGTAGGGGGCCTCCGTACAGATACGCAGTATTTT. This gives the protein CASSVGGLRTDTQYF.

The chain employs TRBV29-1 and TRBJ2-3; a possible D gene is TRBD2 (6 bases). CDR1 and CDR2 (germline): SQVTM, ANQGSEA. This CDR3 is built from 12 residues. The CDR3 DNA reads TGCAGGACCGGGAGTCAGTCAGATACGCAGTATTTT. This encodes CRTGSQSDTQYF.

This clone showed up just once. The chain links TRBV4-2 to TRBJ1-1; TRBD1 agrees at 8 bases. V lost 4 bases, J lost 1 base, and 2 bases stayed unmatched. The CDR3 consists of 14 residues. Germline V gene data show CDR1 as LGHNA and CDR2 as YNFKEQ. CDR3 loop: CASSRGQGNTEAFF. CDR3 nucleotides: TGTGCCAGCAGCCGCGGACAGGGGAACACTGAAGCTTTCTTT.

The V call is TRBV24-1, the J call TRBJ1-1, with D perhaps matching TRBD1 (6 bases). CDR1 and CDR2 (germline): KGHDR, SFDVKD. The germline V and J ends were trimmed by 4 bases and 7 bases, with 27 bases remaining between them. This CDR3 comprises 18 residues. The CDR3 nucleotides read TGTGCCACCAGTGAGCTGCAGGGGAATAATCGTGGCCCAAATGAAGCTTTCTTT. It translates to CATSELQGNNRGPNEAFF.